A selection of T cell receptor beta chains follows, all from one sample in a study of T-cell memory formation after mild COVID-19. TCRdb itself ran the 5' RACE reads through MiXCR, one entry per CDR3 protein. The data hold about 250,000 distinct CDR3 sequences, with roughly 15% observed a single time. The sequenced sample consisted of PBMCs or a T cell subset sorted from them (not recorded which). These receptors originate from a man aged 18 to 35 who had mild COVID-19 (a few samples of this study predate the infection). Cell type and time point are not known. CDR3s include the opening cysteine and the closing phenylalanine or tryptophan. D genes are given only for firm matches. Clone size appears in some rows only: once, few, many, or a class for an expanded clone.

CDR3 length: 15; D gene: TRBD1; J gene: TRBJ1-1; V gene: TRBV9; clone size: few; CDR3 DNA: TGTGCCAGCAGCGTCGAGGGGGCGGCGAACACTGAAGCTTTCTTT; CDR3 protein: CASSVEGAANTEAFF
CDR3 length: 17; D gene: -; J gene: TRBJ1-1; V gene: TRBV9; clone size: -; CDR3 DNA: TGTGCCAGCAGCGTTGGTTCAGGTGCATTCATGAACACTGAAGCTTTCTTT; CDR3 protein: CASSVGSGAFMNTEAFF
CDR3 length: 13; D gene: -; J gene: TRBJ1-2; V gene: TRBV29-1; clone size: few; CDR3 DNA: TGCAGCGTCGGCGGCGGGGAGGTGGTAGGCTACACCTTC; CDR3 protein: CSVGGGEVVGYTF
CDR3 length: 15; D gene: -; J gene: TRBJ1-1; V gene: TRBV2; clone size: -; CDR3 DNA: TGTGCCAGCAGTGGTTCTCCGGCAGAGAACACTGAAGCTTTCTTT; CDR3 protein: CASSGSPAENTEAFF
CDR3 length: 16; D gene: TRBD1; J gene: TRBJ2-4; V gene: TRBV7-2; clone size: -; CDR3 DNA: TGTGCCAGCAGCTTAAAGGGACAGGTCCCCAAAAACATTCAGTACTTC; CDR3 protein: CASSLKGQVPKNIQYF
CDR3 length: 15; D gene: -; J gene: TRBJ1-3; V gene: TRBV18; clone size: -; CDR3 DNA: TGTGCCAGCTCACCCGACAGGAGCTCTGGAAACACCATATATTTT; CDR3 protein: CASSPDRSSGNTIYF
CDR3 length: 13; D gene: -; J gene: TRBJ2-3; V gene: TRBV7-6; clone size: -; CDR3 DNA: TGTGCCAGCAGCCTGAGGCCGGCTGATACGCAGTATTTT; CDR3 protein: CASSLRPADTQYF
CDR3 length: 14; D gene: TRBD1; J gene: TRBJ1-2; V gene: TRBV15; clone size: few; CDR3 DNA: TGTGCCACCAGCGCCCGACAGGGCCTGTGGGGCTACACCTTC; CDR3 protein: CATSARQGLWGYTF
CDR3 length: 15; D gene: -; J gene: TRBJ1-2; V gene: TRBV5-6; clone size: -; CDR3 DNA: TGTGCCAGCAGCCTCCGGGGGGCTGGCTTAAATGGCTACACCTTC; CDR3 protein: CASSLRGAGLNGYTF
CDR3 length: 14; D gene: -; J gene: TRBJ2-3; V gene: TRBV9; clone size: -; CDR3 DNA: TGTGCCAGCAGCGTAGTCCCAAACCCAGATACGCAGTATTTT; CDR3 protein: CASSVVPNPDTQYF
CDR3 length: 14; D gene: -; J gene: TRBJ2-7; V gene: TRBV20-1; clone size: few; CDR3 DNA: TGCAGTGCTAGGGTGCGGGGCAGGGTCGACGAGCAGTACTTC; CDR3 protein: CSARVRGRVDEQYF
CDR3 length: 15; D gene: -; J gene: TRBJ1-2; V gene: TRBV7-9; clone size: -; CDR3 DNA: TGTGCCAGCAGCTCAGGCGGCGGCGGACCATATGGCTACACCTTC; CDR3 protein: CASSSGGGGPYGYTF
CDR3 length: 14; D gene: -; J gene: TRBJ2-3; V gene: TRBV6-2/TRBV6-3; clone size: -; CDR3 DNA: TGTGCCAGCACACTGGGGGGGGCCGTAGATACGCAGTATTTT; CDR3 protein: CASTLGGAVDTQYF
CDR3 length: 12; D gene: -; J gene: TRBJ2-5; V gene: TRBV7-2; clone size: few; CDR3 DNA: TGTGCCAGCAGCCTCCCCACAGGGACCCAGTACTTC; CDR3 protein: CASSLPTGTQYF
CDR3 length: 14; D gene: -; J gene: TRBJ1-3; V gene: TRBV12-3/TRBV12-4; clone size: -; CDR3 DNA: TGTGCCAGCAGTCAAGTGAGCTCTGGAAACACCATATATTTT; CDR3 protein: CASSQVSSGNTIYF
CDR3 length: 13; D gene: -; J gene: TRBJ1-4; V gene: TRBV7-6; clone size: -; CDR3 DNA: TGTGCCAGCTCAGGGCTAACTAATGAAAAACTGTTTTTT; CDR3 protein: CASSGLTNEKLFF
CDR3 length: 13; D gene: -; J gene: TRBJ1-2; V gene: TRBV12-3/TRBV12-4; clone size: -; CDR3 DNA: TGTGCCAGCAGAAAAGCGGGGACCTATGGCTACACCTTC; CDR3 protein: CASRKAGTYGYTF
CDR3 length: 15; D gene: TRBD1; J gene: TRBJ1-6; V gene: TRBV20-1; clone size: -; CDR3 DNA: TGCAGTGCTGCCCGCTCAACAGGGGAAGTGGCACCCCTCCACTTT; CDR3 protein: CSAARSTGEVAPLHF
CDR3 length: 13; D gene: -; J gene: TRBJ2-3; V gene: TRBV5-1; clone size: many; CDR3 DNA: TGCGCCAGCGACCCTGGGGGCACAGATACGCAGTATTTT; CDR3 protein: CASDPGGTDTQYF
CDR3 length: 15; D gene: -; J gene: TRBJ2-1; V gene: TRBV7-9; clone size: medium-sized; CDR3 DNA: TGTGCCAGCAGCTTAGTGGCTAGCAACCACAATGAGCAGTTCTTC; CDR3 protein: CASSLVASNHNEQFF
CDR3 length: 14; D gene: TRBD1; J gene: TRBJ1-5; V gene: TRBV4-3; clone size: few; CDR3 DNA: TGCGCCAGCAGCCAAGGGACAGGGGTGAGGCCCCAGCATTTT; CDR3 protein: CASSQGTGVRPQHF
CDR3 length: 15; D gene: -; J gene: TRBJ1-5; V gene: TRBV19; clone size: few; CDR3 DNA: TGTGCCAGTACCACCATCGGGGTGAGCAATCAGCCCCAGCATTTT; CDR3 protein: CASTTIGVSNQPQHF
CDR3 length: 12; D gene: -; J gene: TRBJ1-5; V gene: TRBV24-1; clone size: -; CDR3 DNA: TGTGCCACCAGTGATCCCAATCAGCCCCAGCATTTT; CDR3 protein: CATSDPNQPQHF
CDR3 length: 13; D gene: -; J gene: TRBJ2-3; V gene: TRBV2; clone size: -; CDR3 DNA: TGTGCCAGCACCGTTCGTGGCACAGATACGCAGTATTTT; CDR3 protein: CASTVRGTDTQYF
CDR3 length: 14; D gene: -; J gene: TRBJ1-1; V gene: TRBV29-1; clone size: few; CDR3 DNA: TGCAGCGTCCAAGGGCAACAGGGTGTGACTGAAGCTTTCTTT; CDR3 protein: CSVQGQQGVTEAFF
CDR3 length: 12; D gene: -; J gene: TRBJ1-2; V gene: TRBV4-3; clone size: -; CDR3 DNA: TGCGCCAGCAGCCAGGGGGTGGCTGGCTACACCTTC; CDR3 protein: CASSQGVAGYTF
CDR3 length: 17; D gene: TRBD1; J gene: TRBJ1-1; V gene: TRBV3-1; clone size: -; CDR3 DNA: TGTGCCAGCAGCCAAGACGCACGCCGGACAGGGAGGACTGAAGCTTTCTTT; CDR3 protein: CASSQDARRTGRTEAFF
CDR3 length: 16; D gene: TRBD1; J gene: TRBJ1-3; V gene: TRBV7-8; clone size: -; CDR3 DNA: TGTGCCAGCAGCTTAGTTGTGGGACAGGGACAAAACACCATATATTTT; CDR3 protein: CASSLVVGQGQNTIYF
CDR3 length: 14; D gene: -; J gene: TRBJ2-5; V gene: TRBV5-1; clone size: -; CDR3 DNA: TGCGCCAGCAGCTTCCGGGGGTGGACGGAGACCCAGTACTTC; CDR3 protein: CASSFRGWTETQYF
CDR3 length: 14; D gene: TRBD1; J gene: TRBJ1-1; V gene: TRBV3-1; clone size: once; CDR3 DNA: TGTGCCAGCAGCCAAACATGGACAGGAGATGAAGCTTTCTTT; CDR3 protein: CASSQTWTGDEAFF
CDR3 length: 13; D gene: -; J gene: TRBJ1-5; V gene: TRBV7-9; clone size: -; CDR3 DNA: TGTGCCAGCAGCCTCGGGACGGTACAGCCCCAGCATTTT; CDR3 protein: CASSLGTVQPQHF
CDR3 length: 12; D gene: -; J gene: TRBJ2-3; V gene: TRBV6-5; clone size: many; CDR3 DNA: TGTGCCAGCAGTTACGGGGGAAGGACGCAGTATTTT; CDR3 protein: CASSYGGRTQYF
CDR3 length: 13; D gene: -; J gene: TRBJ2-7; V gene: TRBV20-1; clone size: -; CDR3 DNA: TGCAGTGCTAGAGATTGGGGCTCCCTCGAGCAGTACTTC; CDR3 protein: CSARDWGSLEQYF
CDR3 length: 13; D gene: -; J gene: TRBJ1-1; V gene: TRBV12-3/TRBV12-4; clone size: many; CDR3 DNA: TGCGCCAGCAGTTCAGGTTTGAACACTGAAGCTTTCTTT; CDR3 protein: CASSSGLNTEAFF
CDR3 length: 13; D gene: TRBD1; J gene: TRBJ2-5; V gene: TRBV5-5; clone size: few; CDR3 DNA: TGTGCCAGCAGCACGGACAGGGAAGAGACCCAGTACTTC; CDR3 protein: CASSTDREETQYF
CDR3 length: 14; D gene: -; J gene: TRBJ1-1; V gene: TRBV20-1; clone size: few; CDR3 DNA: TGCAGCGCCCCTAGGACTTCTTCCGGCACTGAAGCTTTCTTT; CDR3 protein: CSAPRTSSGTEAFF
CDR3 length: 13; D gene: TRBD1; J gene: TRBJ1-2; V gene: TRBV20-1; clone size: few; CDR3 DNA: TGCAGTGCTAGTCCTGGGACAGCCTATGGCTACACCTTC; CDR3 protein: CSASPGTAYGYTF
CDR3 length: 16; D gene: -; J gene: TRBJ1-3; V gene: TRBV4-1; clone size: few; CDR3 DNA: TGCGCCAGCAGCCAAGGCCTCCTTCGAAGGGGAAACACCATATATTTT; CDR3 protein: CASSQGLLRRGNTIYF
CDR3 length: 16; D gene: TRBD1; J gene: TRBJ2-3; V gene: TRBV15; clone size: few; CDR3 DNA: TGTGCCACCAGCAGAAGGACAGGGGGGATCACAGATACGCAGTATTTT; CDR3 protein: CATSRRTGGITDTQYF
CDR3 length: 15; D gene: TRBD1; J gene: TRBJ2-5; V gene: TRBV4-3; clone size: few; CDR3 DNA: TGCGCCAGCAGCCTTGAACCGGGACAGGGAGAGACCCAGTACTTC; CDR3 protein: CASSLEPGQGETQYF
CDR3 length: 12; D gene: TRBD1; J gene: TRBJ1-1; V gene: TRBV6-2/TRBV6-3; clone size: -; CDR3 DNA: TGTGCCAGCAACACCGGACAGGGACAAGCTTTCTTT; CDR3 protein: CASNTGQGQAFF
CDR3 length: 11; D gene: -; J gene: TRBJ1-1; V gene: TRBV5-1; clone size: -; CDR3 DNA: TGCGCCAGCAGTTCCAGCACTGAAGCTTTCTTT; CDR3 protein: CASSSSTEAFF
CDR3 length: 18; D gene: -; J gene: TRBJ1-3; V gene: TRBV12-3/TRBV12-4; clone size: -; CDR3 DNA: TGTGCCAGCAGTCCCAGGCGAACATTGGGGAGCTCTGGAAACACCATATATTTT; CDR3 protein: CASSPRRTLGSSGNTIYF
CDR3 length: 16; D gene: -; J gene: TRBJ1-6; V gene: TRBV6-2/TRBV6-3; clone size: -; CDR3 DNA: TGTGCCAGCAGTTATCGGAGACCTGGGAATAATTCACCCCTCCACTTT; CDR3 protein: CASSYRRPGNNSPLHF
CDR3 length: 14; D gene: TRBD1; J gene: TRBJ1-2; V gene: TRBV10-2; clone size: -; CDR3 DNA: TGCGCCAGCTCTGGACAGGGGGCGAGGGGTGGCTACACCTTC; CDR3 protein: CASSGQGARGGYTF
CDR3 length: 13; D gene: TRBD2; J gene: TRBJ2-7; V gene: TRBV6-5; clone size: -; CDR3 DNA: TGTGCCAGCAGTTACCCCGGGAGGGACGAGCAGTACTTC; CDR3 protein: CASSYPGRDEQYF
CDR3 length: 16; D gene: -; J gene: TRBJ1-1; V gene: TRBV12-3/TRBV12-4; clone size: -; CDR3 DNA: TGTGCCAGCAGTGCCTCCAGGGGAGGAGCAAACACTGAAGCTTTCTTT; CDR3 protein: CASSASRGGANTEAFF
CDR3 length: 14; D gene: TRBD1; J gene: TRBJ2-7; V gene: TRBV4-2; clone size: few; CDR3 DNA: TGTGCCAGCAGCACCCGACAGGGGATCTACGAGCAGTACTTC; CDR3 protein: CASSTRQGIYEQYF
CDR3 length: 14; D gene: -; J gene: TRBJ1-1; V gene: TRBV4-2; clone size: few; CDR3 DNA: TGTGCCAGCAGCCAAGAAACCCTAACCAGTACGGCTTTCTTT; CDR3 protein: CASSQETLTSTAFF
CDR3 length: 13; D gene: -; J gene: TRBJ2-7; V gene: TRBV7-9; clone size: -; CDR3 DNA: TGTGCCAGCAGCTTGCTAGGGTACGACGAGCAGTACTTC; CDR3 protein: CASSLLGYDEQYF
CDR3 length: 14; D gene: TRBD1; J gene: TRBJ1-1; V gene: TRBV6-5; clone size: few; CDR3 DNA: TGTGCCAGCAGTCGACAGGGCTGGGACACTGAAGCTTTCTTT; CDR3 protein: CASSRQGWDTEAFF
CDR3 length: 15; D gene: TRBD2; J gene: TRBJ2-7; V gene: TRBV7-8; clone size: few; CDR3 DNA: TGTGCCAGCAGCCGACGGACTAGCGGGTCCTACGAGCAGTACTTC; CDR3 protein: CASSRRTSGSYEQYF
CDR3 length: 14; D gene: TRBD1; J gene: TRBJ1-2; V gene: TRBV20-1; clone size: few; CDR3 DNA: TGCAGTGCTCTGGGGACAGCCGCTAACTATGGCTACACCTTC; CDR3 protein: CSALGTAANYGYTF
CDR3 length: 13; D gene: -; J gene: TRBJ1-2; V gene: TRBV5-1; clone size: -; CDR3 DNA: TGCGCCAGCAGACGGGACATGCAAGGAGGCTACACCTTC; CDR3 protein: CASRRDMQGGYTF
CDR3 length: 14; D gene: -; J gene: TRBJ2-1; V gene: TRBV7-8; clone size: -; CDR3 DNA: TGTGCCAGCACCGCCCTGAGCTCCTACAATGAGCAGTTCTTC; CDR3 protein: CASTALSSYNEQFF
CDR3 length: 14; D gene: -; J gene: TRBJ2-5; V gene: TRBV9; clone size: -; CDR3 DNA: TGTGCCAGCAGCGGGGGGGGCCACTTAGAGACCCAGTACTTC; CDR3 protein: CASSGGGHLETQYF
CDR3 length: 15; D gene: -; J gene: TRBJ1-2; V gene: TRBV9; clone size: few; CDR3 DNA: TGTGCCAGCAGCGTAGGTTTAGGCGCTAACTATGGCTACACCTTC; CDR3 protein: CASSVGLGANYGYTF